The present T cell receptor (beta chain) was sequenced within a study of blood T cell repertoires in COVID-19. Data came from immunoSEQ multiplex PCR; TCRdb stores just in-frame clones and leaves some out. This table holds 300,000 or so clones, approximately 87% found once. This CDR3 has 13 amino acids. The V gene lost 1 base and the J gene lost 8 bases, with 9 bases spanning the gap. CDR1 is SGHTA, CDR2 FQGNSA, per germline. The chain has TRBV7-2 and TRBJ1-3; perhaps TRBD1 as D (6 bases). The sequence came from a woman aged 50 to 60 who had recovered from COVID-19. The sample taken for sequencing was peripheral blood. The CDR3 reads CASSLEQGDTIYF. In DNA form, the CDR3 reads TGTGCCAGCAGCTTAGAACAGGGTGACACCATATATTTT.